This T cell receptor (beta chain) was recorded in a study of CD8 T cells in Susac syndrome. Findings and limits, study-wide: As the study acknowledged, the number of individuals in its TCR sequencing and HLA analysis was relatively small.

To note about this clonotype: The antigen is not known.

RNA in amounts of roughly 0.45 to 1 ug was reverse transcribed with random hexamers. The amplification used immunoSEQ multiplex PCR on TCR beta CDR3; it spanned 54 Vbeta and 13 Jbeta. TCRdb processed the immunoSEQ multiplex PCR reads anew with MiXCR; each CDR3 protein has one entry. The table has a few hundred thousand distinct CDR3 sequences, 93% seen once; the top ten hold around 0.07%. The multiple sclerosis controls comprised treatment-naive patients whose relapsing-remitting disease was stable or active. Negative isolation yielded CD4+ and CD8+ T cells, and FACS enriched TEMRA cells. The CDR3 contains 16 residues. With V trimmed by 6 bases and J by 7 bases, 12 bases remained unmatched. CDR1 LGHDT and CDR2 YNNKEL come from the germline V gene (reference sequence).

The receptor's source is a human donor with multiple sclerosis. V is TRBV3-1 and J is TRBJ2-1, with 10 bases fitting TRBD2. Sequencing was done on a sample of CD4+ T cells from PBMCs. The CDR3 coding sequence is TGTGCCAGCAGTGGAGCGGGGGGGCCATGGGGAAATGAGCAGTTCTTC. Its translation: CASSGAGGPWGNEQFF.